Listed below are T cell receptor beta chains from one sample, sequenced in a study of identical twins. TCRdb re-analysed the 5' RACE reads in MiXCR, keeping a single row per CDR3 protein. The sample includes hundreds of thousands of distinct CDR3 sequences, roughly 18% of them seen just once. This sample was also put to use in a study of T cells expressing NK-cell markers.

The sequencing input was PBMCs. Receptors originate from a woman aged 18-30 years in good health. Each CDR3 is given with its conserved first and last residue. The D gene is left open where the match is weak. A row's size may be missing; if present it is once, few, many or a size class.

j_call	d_call	clone_size	v_call	cdr3_length	cdr3_nt	cdr3_aa
TRBJ2-1	.	.	TRBV12-3/TRBV12-4	14	TGTGCCAGCAGTTTAGTCACCAGTAACAATGAGCAGTTCTTC	CASSLVTSNNEQFF
TRBJ2-7	TRBD2	.	TRBV6-5	17	TGTGCCAGCAGTTACTTCACCGGGACTAGCGGGGCCTACGAGCAGTACTTC	CASSYFTGTSGAYEQYF
TRBJ2-1	.	.	TRBV6-2/TRBV6-3	15	TGTGCCAGCAGTTACTCGACTAGCTCCTACAATGAGCAGTTCTTC	CASSYSTSSYNEQFF
TRBJ2-7	.	.	TRBV6-2/TRBV6-3	13	TGTGCCAGCAGCTTCGTTAGATTGCACGAGCAGTACTTC	CASSFVRLHEQYF
TRBJ2-5	TRBD2	.	TRBV20-1	14	TGCAGTGCTAGAAGCGGGGGGTCGGGTGAGACCCAGTACTTC	CSARSGGSGETQYF
TRBJ1-1	.	.	TRBV20-1	14	TGCAGTGCTTTACTCTCCAACCCGGGCACTGAAGCTTTCTTT	CSALLSNPGTEAFF
TRBJ1-1	.	few	TRBV7-2	17	TGTGCCAGCAGCCCCAATCCGGTACTCGTGGGGGACACTGAAGCTTTCTTT	CASSPNPVLVGDTEAFF
TRBJ1-2	.	.	TRBV12-3/TRBV12-4	13	TGTGCCAGCAGTTTTGGACAGTACTATGGCTACACCTTC	CASSFGQYYGYTF
TRBJ2-7	TRBD2	.	TRBV20-1	14	TGCAGTGCTACAGGACTAGCGGACTTCTACGAGCAGTACTTC	CSATGLADFYEQYF
TRBJ2-3	TRBD1	.	TRBV6-1	15	TGTGCCAGCGAGCGAGGACAGGGGGCAAGGGATACGCAGTATTTT	CASERGQGARDTQYF
TRBJ2-1	TRBD2	.	TRBV7-2	17	TGTGCCAGCAGCCCCCGACTAGCGGGAGGGCATTACAATGAGCAGTTCTTC	CASSPRLAGGHYNEQFF
TRBJ2-5	TRBD2	.	TRBV18	14	TGTGCCAGCTCACCAGGGGACTACCCGGGGACCCAGTACTTC	CASSPGDYPGTQYF
TRBJ2-1	TRBD2	few	TRBV9	22	TGTGCCAGCAGCGCAAGCACCTCGAAGACTAGCGGGAGGTCCGCAAGCTACAATGAGCAGTTCTTC	CASSASTSKTSGRSASYNEQFF
TRBJ2-7	TRBD2	few	TRBV12-3/TRBV12-4	15	TGTGCCAGCAGGGAGACTAGCGTGGGATCCTACGAGCAGTACTTC	CASRETSVGSYEQYF
TRBJ1-6	.	few	TRBV5-5	16	TGTGCCAGCAGACACTACTACAGTGCGGATAATTCACCCCTCCACTTT	CASRHYYSADNSPLHF
TRBJ1-1	TRBD1	.	TRBV6-1	14	TGTGCCAGCCTAGAATGGACAGGGCTCACTGAAGCTTTCTTT	CASLEWTGLTEAFF
TRBJ2-7	TRBD2	few	TRBV6-1	15	TGTGCCAGCCACTCTAGCGGAGCCCCCCCCTACGAGCAGTACTTC	CASHSSGAPPYEQYF
TRBJ2-7	.	.	TRBV20-1	12	TGCAGTGTCCCGGGACCCATTAGGGAGCAGTACTTC	CSVPGPIREQYF
TRBJ1-1	.	few	TRBV6-1	11	TGTGCCAGCATAAATCCCGGGGGAGCTTTCTTT	CASINPGGAFF
TRBJ2-7	.	few	TRBV5-1	14	TGCGCCAGCAGCTCTGGACGGGTAGCCGACGAGCAGTACTTC	CASSSGRVADEQYF
TRBJ2-7	TRBD2	few	TRBV12-3/TRBV12-4	15	TGTGCCAGCAGACCCTCGGGGGGAAGGAACTACGAGCAGTACTTC	CASRPSGGRNYEQYF
TRBJ1-6	TRBD1	.	TRBV12-3/TRBV12-4	15	TGTGCCAGCGGTAGGGGGCAAACTTTTAATTCACCCCTCCACTTT	CASGRGQTFNSPLHF
TRBJ2-5	TRBD2	few	TRBV5-1	16	TGCGCCAGCAGCTTGTCCGGAGGGAGGGTCCAAGAGACCCAGTACTTC	CASSLSGGRVQETQYF
TRBJ2-2	.	.	TRBV29-1	14	TGCAGCGTTGTCTGGTGGGCGAACACCGGGGAGCTGTTTTTT	CSVVWWANTGELFF
TRBJ2-3	.	few	TRBV20-1	13	TGCAGTGCTCCCCGGCCCCTCACAGATACGCAGTATTTT	CSAPRPLTDTQYF
TRBJ1-1	TRBD1	.	TRBV5-1	14	TGCGCCAGCAGCTGGGACAGGGGTAGGACTGAAGCTTTCTTT	CASSWDRGRTEAFF
TRBJ2-7	TRBD1	.	TRBV4-1	16	TGCGCCAGCAGCCAGGCCGGGACAGGGATTCTAGACGAGCAGTACTTC	CASSQAGTGILDEQYF
TRBJ2-7	.	.	TRBV20-1	14	TGCAGTGCTAGAGAACAGGGAAGGTCCTACGAGCAGTACTTC	CSAREQGRSYEQYF
TRBJ2-1	TRBD2	.	TRBV13	15	TGTGCCAGCAGCTTAGGGCTAGCGGGAATTAATGAGCAGTTCTTC	CASSLGLAGINEQFF
TRBJ2-2	.	.	TRBV18	15	TGTGCCAGCTCCCTAAGACTAGGGGACACCGGGGAGCTGTTTTTT	CASSLRLGDTGELFF
TRBJ2-1	.	.	TRBV19	12	TGTGCCAGTAGGTCCCCTTCTCTCGGGCAGTTCTTC	CASRSPSLGQFF
TRBJ1-1	.	few	TRBV5-1	20	TGCGCCAGCAGCTTGGCTTTATATCCACAGGGAGAGGGAATGAACACTGAAGCTTTCTTT	CASSLALYPQGEGMNTEAFF
TRBJ2-4	.	.	TRBV5-1	15	TGCGCCAGCAGCCTGAACCGACCTTCAGAAAACATTCAGTACTTC	CASSLNRPSENIQYF
TRBJ2-1	TRBD1	.	TRBV19	15	TGTGCCACTAACCGGGACAGTAGCTCCTACAATGAGCAGTTCTTC	CATNRDSSSYNEQFF
TRBJ2-1	.	few	TRBV10-3	13	TGTGCCATCAGGAATTCACAGGTTGATGAGCAGTTCTTC	CAIRNSQVDEQFF
TRBJ2-2	.	.	TRBV6-5	13	TGTGCCAGCAGTTACTCCTGGACCGGGGAGCTGTTTTTT	CASSYSWTGELFF
TRBJ2-2	.	many	TRBV12-3/TRBV12-4	16	TGTGCCAGCAGTCTCGGACAGTCGAGGAACACCGGGGAGCTGTTTTTT	CASSLGQSRNTGELFF
TRBJ2-7	TRBD2	.	TRBV20-1	15	TGCAGTGCTCATTCCCAGACTAGCGGGCCCTACGAGCAGTACTTC	CSAHSQTSGPYEQYF
TRBJ2-1	TRBD1	few	TRBV11-3	15	TGTGCCAGCAGCTTGGCGACAGGGACGAACAATGAGCAGTTCTTC	CASSLATGTNNEQFF
TRBJ2-7	.	.	TRBV12-3/TRBV12-4	13	TGTGCCAGCAGTTTCCGAGATTACAACGAGCAGTACTTC	CASSFRDYNEQYF
TRBJ1-5	TRBD1	few	TRBV20-1	15	TGCAGCGCGCCCAGAGCCGGGACAGCCGGAATGACCCAGCATTTT	CSAPRAGTAGMTQHF
TRBJ2-7	.	few	TRBV7-2	13	TGTGCCAGCAGCTTACAGGCGAACTACGAGCAGTACTTC	CASSLQANYEQYF
TRBJ1-1	.	few	TRBV5-1	15	TGCGCCAGCAGCTTGTGGCTAGGGGAGAACACTGAAGCTTTCTTT	CASSLWLGENTEAFF
TRBJ2-1	.	few	TRBV29-1	13	TGCAGCATCCGGGACCCGGACCCCAATGAGCAGTTCTTC	CSIRDPDPNEQFF
TRBJ2-7	.	few	TRBV12-3/TRBV12-4	14	TGTGCCAGCAGCCGAGGACCTATGACCTACGAGCAGTACTTC	CASSRGPMTYEQYF
TRBJ2-5	.	.	TRBV3-1	15	TGTGCCAGCAGCCCCTCCGGGACGGGAAAAGAGACCCAGTACTTC	CASSPSGTGKETQYF
TRBJ1-2	TRBD1	few	TRBV6-5	15	TGTGCCAGCAGCTTAGCTACGGGACAGGGTGGTGGCTACACCTTC	CASSLATGQGGGYTF
TRBJ1-6	.	.	TRBV10-3	17	TGTGCCATCAGTGAGTCAATACAACCACCCAGTAATTCACCCCTCCACTTT	CAISESIQPPSNSPLHF
TRBJ2-2	.	.	TRBV29-1	13	TGCAGCATCCCAGCGCCTAACACCGGGGAGCTGTTTTTT	CSIPAPNTGELFF
TRBJ2-5	.	.	TRBV20-1	15	TGCAGTTCGCCCAGGGGCGGGAGAGGGGGGGAGACCCAGTACTTC	CSSPRGGRGGETQYF
TRBJ2-1	TRBD2	.	TRBV7-2	15	TGTGCCAGCAGCTTAAGGTCTAGCGGGAGTCATGAGCAGTTCTTC	CASSLRSSGSHEQFF
TRBJ1-2	TRBD1	.	TRBV20-1	15	TGCAGTGCCCCAAGGCGGGACAGGGCCGCTGATGGCTACACCTTC	CSAPRRDRAADGYTF
TRBJ2-2	.	few	TRBV12-3/TRBV12-4	14	TGTGCCAGCAGACCCCAGGGCAAAAACGGGGAGCTGTTTTTT	CASRPQGKNGELFF
TRBJ2-7	.	few	TRBV7-2	13	TGTGCCAGCAGCTTAGTTCTAGCCCACGAGCAGTACTTC	CASSLVLAHEQYF
TRBJ2-7	.	few	TRBV10-3	15	TGTGCCATCAACACCCGACAGAACGAGAGAGGCGAGCAGTACTTC	CAINTRQNERGEQYF
TRBJ1-2	TRBD1	.	TRBV18	14	TGTGCCAGCTCAGCGACAGGGACTAACTATGGCTACACCTTC	CASSATGTNYGYTF
TRBJ2-2	TRBD2	.	TRBV2	15	TGTGCCAGCAAACCGGGACTAGCGTACACCGGGGAGCTGTTTTTT	CASKPGLAYTGELFF
TRBJ2-1	.	.	TRBV5-1	16	TGCGCCAGCAGCTGGACTGTTGGGGGTGTATACAATGAGCAGTTCTTC	CASSWTVGGVYNEQFF
TRBJ2-7	.	.	TRBV5-1	14	TGCGCCAGCAGCTTGGGGGGATCTATACACGAGCAGTACTTC	CASSLGGSIHEQYF